This TCR beta chain was retrieved from a study of OX40 agonist ivuxolimab in advanced cancers. Study results and limitations: At 0.1 to 3.0 mg/kg and by week 6, CD4+ and CD8+ T cells in the blood had expanded clonally.

Unmatched junction bases numbered 6, after V lost 3 bases and J lost 0 bases. The CDR3 sequence is 16 residues long. Germline-derived CDR1 and CDR2 are SGHRS and YFSETQ. Generated by immunoSEQ multiplex PCR, the TCRdb table keeps only in-frame clones and is missing some. The table records tens of thousands of clones, about 91% of them present only once. About this clone: Its antigen is unidentified.

The V call is TRBV5-1, the J call TRBJ2-1; 7 positions agree with TRBD1. The TCR comes from an adult with an advanced solid tumor such as melanoma, head and neck, liver or kidney cancer. The sequences come from CD4+ or CD8+ T cells sorted from blood, collected in a trial of the OX40 agonist ivuxolimab. This CDR3 is CASSSGQLSSYNEQFF. Here the CDR3 DNA reads TGCGCCAGCAGCTCGGGACAGCTTAGCTCCTACAATGAGCAGTTCTTC.